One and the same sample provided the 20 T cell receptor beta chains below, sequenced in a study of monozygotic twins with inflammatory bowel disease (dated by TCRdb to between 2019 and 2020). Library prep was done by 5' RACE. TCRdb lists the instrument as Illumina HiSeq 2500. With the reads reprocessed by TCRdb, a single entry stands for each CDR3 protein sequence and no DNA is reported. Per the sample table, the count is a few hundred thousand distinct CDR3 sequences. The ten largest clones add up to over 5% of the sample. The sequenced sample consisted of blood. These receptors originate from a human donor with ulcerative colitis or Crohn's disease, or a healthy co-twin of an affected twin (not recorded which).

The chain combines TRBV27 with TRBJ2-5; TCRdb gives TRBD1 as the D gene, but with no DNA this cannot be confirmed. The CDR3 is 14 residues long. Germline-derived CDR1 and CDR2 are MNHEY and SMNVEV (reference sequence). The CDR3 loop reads CASSSWTGGETQYF.

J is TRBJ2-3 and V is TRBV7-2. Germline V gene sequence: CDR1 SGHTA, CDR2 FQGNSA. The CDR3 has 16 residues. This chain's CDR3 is CASSSEAGVGTYTQYF.

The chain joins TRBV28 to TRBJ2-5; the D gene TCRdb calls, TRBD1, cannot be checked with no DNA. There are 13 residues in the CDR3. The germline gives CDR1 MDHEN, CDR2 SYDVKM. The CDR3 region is CATGRRGPETQHF.

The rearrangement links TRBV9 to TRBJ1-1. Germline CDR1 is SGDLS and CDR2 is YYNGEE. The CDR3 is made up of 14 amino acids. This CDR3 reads CASSGGVLNTEAFF.

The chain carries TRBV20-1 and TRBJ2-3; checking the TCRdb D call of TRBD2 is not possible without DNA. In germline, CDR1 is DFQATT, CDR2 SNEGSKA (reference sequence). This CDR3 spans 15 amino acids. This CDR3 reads CSAEGDSPSTDTQYF.

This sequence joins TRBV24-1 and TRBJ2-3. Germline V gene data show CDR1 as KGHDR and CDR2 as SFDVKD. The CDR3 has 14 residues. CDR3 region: CATSDGGNTDTQYF.

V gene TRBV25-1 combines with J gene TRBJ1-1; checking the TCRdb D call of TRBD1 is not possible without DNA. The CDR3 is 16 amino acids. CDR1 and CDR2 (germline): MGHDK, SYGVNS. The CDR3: CASRVGTGGMNTEAFF.

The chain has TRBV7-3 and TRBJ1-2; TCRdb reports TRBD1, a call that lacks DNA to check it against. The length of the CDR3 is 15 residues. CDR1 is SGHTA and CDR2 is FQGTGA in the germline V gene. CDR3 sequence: CASSLGTGGDYGYTF.

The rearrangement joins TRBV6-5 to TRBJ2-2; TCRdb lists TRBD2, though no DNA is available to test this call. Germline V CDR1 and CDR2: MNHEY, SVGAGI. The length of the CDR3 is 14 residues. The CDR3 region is CASSYPGLTGELFF.

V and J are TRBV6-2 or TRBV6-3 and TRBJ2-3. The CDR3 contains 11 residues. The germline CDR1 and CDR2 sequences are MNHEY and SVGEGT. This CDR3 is CASSYRDTQYF.

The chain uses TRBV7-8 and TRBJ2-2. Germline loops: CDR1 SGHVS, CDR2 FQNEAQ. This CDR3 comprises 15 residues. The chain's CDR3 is CASSLAWGNTGELFF.

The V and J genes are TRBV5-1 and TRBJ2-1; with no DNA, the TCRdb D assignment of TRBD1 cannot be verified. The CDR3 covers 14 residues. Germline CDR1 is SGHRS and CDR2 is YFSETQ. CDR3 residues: CASRNGQGYNEQFF.

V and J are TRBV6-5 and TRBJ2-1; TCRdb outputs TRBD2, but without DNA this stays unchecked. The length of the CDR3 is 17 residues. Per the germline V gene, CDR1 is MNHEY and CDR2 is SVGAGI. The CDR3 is CASSYLSRSSERNEQFF.

This CDR3 is CASSYSRGDNQPQHF. The chain links TRBV6-5 to TRBJ1-5; as DNA is missing, the TRBD1 call by TCRdb cannot be tested. Germline V gene lookup returns CDR1 MNHEY and CDR2 SVGAGI. CDR3 length equals 15 residues.

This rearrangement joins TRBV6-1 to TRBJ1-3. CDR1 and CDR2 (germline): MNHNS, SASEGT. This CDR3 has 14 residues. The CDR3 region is CASSSELSGNTIYF.

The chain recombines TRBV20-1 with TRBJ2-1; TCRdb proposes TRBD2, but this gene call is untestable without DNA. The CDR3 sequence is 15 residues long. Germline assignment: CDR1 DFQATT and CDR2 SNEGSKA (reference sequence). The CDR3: CSAHPAGFSYNEQFF.

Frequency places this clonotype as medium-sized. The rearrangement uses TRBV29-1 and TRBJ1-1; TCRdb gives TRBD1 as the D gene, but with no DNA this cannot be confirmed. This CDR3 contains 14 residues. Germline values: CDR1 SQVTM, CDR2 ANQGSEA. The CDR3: CSVGIDRRSTEAFF.

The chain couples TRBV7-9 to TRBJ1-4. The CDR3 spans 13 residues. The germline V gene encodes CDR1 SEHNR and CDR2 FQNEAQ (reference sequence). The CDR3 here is CASSAPRAEKLFF.

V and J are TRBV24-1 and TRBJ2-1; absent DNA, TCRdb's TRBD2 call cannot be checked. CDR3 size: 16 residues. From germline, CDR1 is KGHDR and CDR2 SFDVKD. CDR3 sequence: CATSDLASGNLKEQFF.

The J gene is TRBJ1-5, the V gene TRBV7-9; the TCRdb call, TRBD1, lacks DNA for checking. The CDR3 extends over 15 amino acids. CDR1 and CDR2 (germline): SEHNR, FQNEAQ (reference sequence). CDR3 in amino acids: CASSLSKGAPQPQHF.